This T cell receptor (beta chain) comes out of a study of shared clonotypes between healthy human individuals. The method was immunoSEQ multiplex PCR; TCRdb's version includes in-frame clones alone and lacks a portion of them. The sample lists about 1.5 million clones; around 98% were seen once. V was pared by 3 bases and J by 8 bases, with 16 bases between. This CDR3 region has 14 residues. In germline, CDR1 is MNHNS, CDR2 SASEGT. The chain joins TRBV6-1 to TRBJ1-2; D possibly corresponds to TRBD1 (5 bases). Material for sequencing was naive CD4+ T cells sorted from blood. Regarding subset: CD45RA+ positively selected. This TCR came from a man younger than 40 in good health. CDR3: CASSDPARGSGYTF. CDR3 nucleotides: TGTGCCAGCAGTGATCCGGCCCGGGGGTCAGGCTACACCTTC.